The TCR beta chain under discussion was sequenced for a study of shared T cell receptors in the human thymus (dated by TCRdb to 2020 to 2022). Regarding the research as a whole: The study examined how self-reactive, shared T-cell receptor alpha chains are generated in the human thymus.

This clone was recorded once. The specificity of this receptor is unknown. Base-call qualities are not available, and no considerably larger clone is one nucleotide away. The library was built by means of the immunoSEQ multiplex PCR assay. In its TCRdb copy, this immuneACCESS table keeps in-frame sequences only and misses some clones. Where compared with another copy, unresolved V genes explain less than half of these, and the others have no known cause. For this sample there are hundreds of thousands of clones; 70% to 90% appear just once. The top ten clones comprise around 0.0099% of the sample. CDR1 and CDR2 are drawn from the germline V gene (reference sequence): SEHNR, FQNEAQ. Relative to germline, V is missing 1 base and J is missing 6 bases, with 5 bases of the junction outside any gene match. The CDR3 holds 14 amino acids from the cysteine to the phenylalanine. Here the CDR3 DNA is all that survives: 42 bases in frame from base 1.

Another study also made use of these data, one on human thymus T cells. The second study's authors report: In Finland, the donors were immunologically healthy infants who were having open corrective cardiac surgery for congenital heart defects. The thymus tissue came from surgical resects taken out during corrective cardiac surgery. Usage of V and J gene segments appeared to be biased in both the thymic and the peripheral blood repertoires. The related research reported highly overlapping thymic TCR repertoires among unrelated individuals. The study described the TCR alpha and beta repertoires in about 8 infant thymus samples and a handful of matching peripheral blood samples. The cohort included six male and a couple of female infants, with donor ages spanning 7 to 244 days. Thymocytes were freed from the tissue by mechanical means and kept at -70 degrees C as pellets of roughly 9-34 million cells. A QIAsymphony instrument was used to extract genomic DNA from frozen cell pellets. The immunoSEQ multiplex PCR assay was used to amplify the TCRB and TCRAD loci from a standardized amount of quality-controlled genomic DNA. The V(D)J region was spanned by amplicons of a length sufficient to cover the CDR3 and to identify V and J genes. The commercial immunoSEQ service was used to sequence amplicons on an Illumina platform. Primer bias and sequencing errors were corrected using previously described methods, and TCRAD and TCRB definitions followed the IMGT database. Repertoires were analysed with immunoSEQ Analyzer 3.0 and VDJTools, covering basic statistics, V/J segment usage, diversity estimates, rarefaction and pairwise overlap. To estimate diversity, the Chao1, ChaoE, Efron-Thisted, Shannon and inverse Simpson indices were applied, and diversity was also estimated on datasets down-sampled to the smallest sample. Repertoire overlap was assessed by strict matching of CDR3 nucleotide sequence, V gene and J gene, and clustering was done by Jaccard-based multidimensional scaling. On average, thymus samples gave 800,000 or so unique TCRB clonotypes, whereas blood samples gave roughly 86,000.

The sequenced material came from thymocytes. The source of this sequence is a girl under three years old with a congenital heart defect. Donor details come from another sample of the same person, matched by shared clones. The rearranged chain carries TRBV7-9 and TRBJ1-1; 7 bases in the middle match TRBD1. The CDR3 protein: CASSLGPGGSEAFF. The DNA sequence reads TGTGCCAGCAGCTTAGGGCCAGGGGGTTCTGAAGCTTTCTTT.